Below, 27 T cell receptor beta chains from the same sample are listed, as sequenced in a study of T-cell memory formation after mild COVID-19. TCRdb re-called the 5' RACE reads through MiXCR, storing one row per CDR3 protein. The sample lists about 160,000 distinct CDR3 sequences, around 30% occurring once. The sample taken for sequencing was PBMCs or a T cell subset sorted from them (not recorded which). These receptors were collected from an adult woman who had mild COVID-19 (a few samples of this study predate the infection). Cell type and time point are not known.

This clonotype was seen a few times. J is TRBJ2-5 and V is TRBV7-2; 8 bases match TRBD2. The V and J ends lost 1 base and 4 bases, in that order; junction bases with no gene match: 8. This CDR3 is 16 amino acids long. CDR1 and CDR2 (germline): SGHTA, FQGNSA. The DNA of the CDR3 is TGTGCCAGCAGCTTAGAACCGGGAGGGCCGTCAGAGACCCAGTACTTC. Translation gives CASSLEPGGPSETQYF. Looking up the rest from reference TRBV7-2 and TRBJ2-5 gives the full variable domain: GAGVSQSPSNKVTEKGKDVELRCDPISGHTALYWYRQSLGQGLEFLIYFQGNSAPDKSGLPSDRFSAERTGGSVSTLTIQRTQQEDSAVYLCASSLEPGGPSETQYFGPGTRLLVL.

This clonotype was detected only a few times. The chain employs TRBV5-1 and TRBJ2-3; D may match TRBD1 or TRBD2 (5 bases each). The CDR3 totals 19 residues. The germline V gene encodes CDR1 SGHRS and CDR2 YFSETQ. Trimming left V 0 bases short and J 3 bases short, with 23 bases between. DNA of the CDR3: TGCGCCAGCAGCTTGGCCAGTATTCGGGGCCTGAGTCATACAGATACGCAGTATTTT. It translates to CASSLASIRGLSHTDTQYF.

This clonotype turned up a few times. J is TRBJ1-1 and V is TRBV5-1; D is possibly TRBD1 (5 bases). In germline, CDR1 is SGHRS, CDR2 YFSETQ. Trimming removed 0 bases from V and 6 bases from J, with 9 bases in between. This CDR3 has 13 residues. The CDR3 nucleotides are TGCGCCAGCAGCTTGGCCCCAGGGTCTGAAGCTTTCTTT. Protein product: CASSLAPGSEAFF.

The CDR3 loop is CASNPGSRLNYGYTF. DNA of the CDR3: TGCGCCAGCAATCCGGGCAGCCGTCTTAACTATGGCTACACCTTC. The J gene is TRBJ1-2, the V gene TRBV5-1; D ambiguous. Germline loops: CDR1 SGHRS, CDR2 YFSETQ. Trimming left V 6 bases short and J 1 base short, with 16 bases between. The CDR3 spans 15 residues.

V usage is TRBV6-1 and J usage is TRBJ1-1; TRBD1 matches at 8 bases. Germline V gene lookup returns CDR1 MNHNS and CDR2 SASEGT. The CDR3 has 12 amino acids. V was pared by 5 bases and J by 10 bases, with 6 bases of the junction left unmatched. This CDR3 is CASSLTGDGAFF. The CDR3 DNA follows: TGTGCCAGCAGTTTGACAGGGGACGGAGCTTTCTTT.

The J gene is TRBJ2-1, the V gene TRBV20-1; D may be TRBD1 or TRBD2 (5 bases each). The ends were cut back, 2 bases at V and 0 bases at J, with 20 bases in the middle. The CDR3 is made up of 18 amino acids. Germline V CDR1 and CDR2: DFQATT, SNEGSKA (reference sequence). The CDR3 coding sequence is TGCAGTGCTAGAAGGAGGCTAGAGGGGATCAGCTCCTACAATGAGCAGTTCTTC. Its translation: CSARRRLEGISSYNEQFF.

The chain links TRBV7-9 to TRBJ1-1, with D uncertain. V shed 1 base and J shed 3 bases, with 6 bases lying between them. CDR3 length: 13 residues. Looked up from germline, CDR1 is SEHNR and CDR2 is FQNEAQ (reference sequence). CDR3 nucleotides: TGTGCCAGCAGCTTAGAAGGTGACACTGAAGCTTTCTTT. It codes for CASSLEGDTEAFF.

V is TRBV20-1 and J is TRBJ2-7, with 11 positions matching TRBD2. After removal of 5 bases from V and 0 bases from J, the junction contained 6 bases not matched to a gene. CDR3 length: 15 amino acids. The germline CDR1 and CDR2 sequences are DFQATT and SNEGSKA (reference sequence). CDR3: CSASPTSGSSYEQYF. The DNA for the CDR3 is TGCAGTGCTTCACCCACTAGCGGGAGCTCCTACGAGCAGTACTTC.

This clonotype has just a few counts. This rearrangement joins TRBV24-1 to TRBJ2-5; TRBD2 aligns across 9 bases. The ends lost 6 bases at V and 1 base at J; junction bases unmatched: 8. The length of the CDR3 is 16 residues. Looked up from germline, CDR1 is KGHDR and CDR2 is SFDVKD. In DNA, the CDR3 is TGTGCCACCAGTCTCGGCGCGGGGGGGCCCCAAGAGACCCAGTACTTC. Encoded protein: CATSLGAGGPQETQYF.

The chain has TRBV5-1 and TRBJ2-1; TRBD1 matches at 7 bases. V was clipped by 4 bases and J by 5 bases; unmatched bases: 6. Looked up from germline, CDR1 is SGHRS and CDR2 is YFSETQ. There are 14 residues in the CDR3. The CDR3 DNA sequence: TGCGCCAGCAGCGAGGACAGGCCGGACAATGAGCAGTTCTTC. Translated: CASSEDRPDNEQFF. Full variable domain (rest looked up from reference TRBV5-1 and TRBJ2-1): KAGVTQTPRYLIKTRGQQVTLSCSPISGHRSVSWYQQTPGQGLQFLFEYFSETQRNKGNFPGRFSGRQFSNSRSEMNVSTLELGDSALYLCASSEDRPDNEQFFGPGTRLTVL.

This chain uses TRBV18 with TRBJ2-4, with 9 bases fitting TRBD2. The CDR3 length is 16 residues. The V and J ends lost 2 bases and 7 bases, in that order; junction bases with no gene match: 9. Looked up from germline, CDR1 is KGHSH and CDR2 is LQKENI. In DNA form, the CDR3 reads TGTGCCAGCTCACCATGGGCGGGAGGGCCTGAGAACATTCAGTACTTC. It is translated as CASSPWAGGPENIQYF.

This clonotype was seen once. The chain uses TRBV30 and TRBJ2-5; D gene ambiguous. From germline, CDR1 is GTSNPN and CDR2 SVGIG (reference sequence). The V end was cut by 6 bases, the J end by 7 bases, with 21 bases between. CDR3 length: 14 residues. CDR3: CACFTDTASRTQYF. CDR3 nucleotides: TGTGCCTGCTTTACGGATACTGCATCCCGGACCCAGTACTTC.

This chain joins TRBV29-1 and TRBJ1-2; 9 nucleotides line up with TRBD1. The germline CDR1 and CDR2 sequences are SQVTM and ANQGSEA. Losses at the gene ends were 5 bases for V and 4 bases for J; bases not matched to a gene: 5. The CDR3 extends over 13 amino acids. In DNA form, the CDR3 reads TGCAGCGTTTCGACAGGGGGTTTCTATGGCTACACCTTC. Amino acid sequence: CSVSTGGFYGYTF.

The rearrangement links TRBV5-4 to TRBJ2-1; a possible D gene is TRBD1 (6 bases). Trimming stripped 4 bases from V and 9 bases from J, with 8 bases between. In germline, CDR1 is SGHNT, CDR2 YYREEE (reference sequence). The CDR3 consists of 11 residues. CDR3 sequence: CASSQGSEQFF. Here the CDR3 DNA reads TGTGCCAGCAGCCAGGGGTCTGAGCAGTTCTTC.

The chain is built from TRBV2 and TRBJ2-1; possibly TRBD1 or TRBD2 for D (5 bases each). Trimming took off 6 bases at V and 4 bases at J, with 16 bases between the two ends. The germline gives CDR1 SNHLY, CDR2 FYNNEI. CDR3 size: 15 residues. DNA for the CDR3: TGTGCCAGCAGGGGGGACCTGATGAGGTACAATGAGCAGTTCTTC. Translated: CASRGDLMRYNEQFF.

The rearrangement joins TRBV5-1 to TRBJ2-6, with D uncertain. Per germline, CDR1 SGHRS and CDR2 YFSETQ. The V end was cut by 2 bases, the J end by 2 bases, with 8 bases between. This CDR3 region has 15 residues. The CDR3 coding sequence is TGCGCCAGCAGCTTAATGGGGACTGGGGCCAACGTCCTGACTTTC. Protein sequence: CASSLMGTGANVLTF.

V gene TRBV21-1 combines with J gene TRBJ1-1. TRBV21-1 is a pseudogene. This CDR3 contains 14 residues. CDR3 amino acids: CASSLWTEKNEAFF. Written as DNA, the CDR3 is TGTGCCAGCAGCCTCTGGACCGAAAAAAATGAAGCTTTCTTT.

The V and J genes are TRBV29-1 and TRBJ2-5, with TRBD2 matching 9 bases. The CDR3 consists of 16 residues. Germline loops: CDR1 SQVTM, CDR2 ANQGSEA. V shed 1 base and J 2 bases; nucleotides not matched to a gene: 8. DNA for the CDR3: TGCAGCGTTGAAGGAGGGAGGAGCGGGAGGCAAGAGACCCAGTACTTC. Amino acids: CSVEGGRSGRQETQYF.

This clonotype has more than one count but fewer than ten. The chain couples TRBV11-2 to TRBJ2-5, with 7 nucleotides matching TRBD1. The CDR3 consists of 16 residues. Germline CDR1 SGHAT, CDR2 FQNNGV. Germline trimming cut 0 bases from V and 9 bases from J; bases unmatched to any gene: 13. The CDR3 nucleotides read TGTGCCAGCAGCTTAGATCTCGCCGTCAGCCAGGGGGCCCAGTACTTC. It is translated as CASSLDLAVSQGAQYF. Complete variable domain (other parts from reference TRBV11-2 and TRBJ2-5): EAGVAQSPRYKIIEKRQSVAFWCNPISGHATLYWYQQILGQGPKLLIQFQNNGVVDDSQLPKDRFSAERLKGVDSTLKIQPAKLEDSAVYLCASSLDLAVSQGAQYFGPGTRLLVL.

The genes are TRBV5-1 and TRBJ2-6; D not certain. Germline V CDR1 and CDR2: SGHRS, YFSETQ. Deletions cut 6 bases from V and 2 bases from J, with 12 bases between. The CDR3 runs to 15 residues. CDR3 nucleotide sequence: TGCGCCAGCACGCCCAAGGGTCCTGGGGCCAACGTCCTGACTTTC. Amino acids: CASTPKGPGANVLTF.

Within the sample, this clonotype is medium-sized. V and J are TRBV7-6 and TRBJ2-7, with 9 bases aligning to TRBD1. The CDR3 extends over 15 amino acids. Per the germline V gene, CDR1 is SGHVS and CDR2 is FNYEAQ. V gave up 3 bases and J gave up 2 bases; unmatched junction bases: 5. CDR3 sequence: CASSFGTGLTYEQYF. The CDR3 coding sequence is TGTGCCAGCAGCTTCGGGACAGGGCTAACCTACGAGCAGTACTTC.

CDR3 in amino acids: CASSQVFAGVETQYF. The CDR3, as DNA: TGCGCCAGCAGCCAAGTTTTCGCGGGAGTGGAGACCCAGTACTTC. V is TRBV4-3 and J is TRBJ2-5, with 7 bases aligning to TRBD2. Looked up from germline, CDR1 is LGHNA and CDR2 is YSLEER. This CDR3 spans 15 amino acids. Trimming cost V 1 base and J 5 bases; bases outside gene matches: 7.

V gene TRBV6-1 combines with J gene TRBJ1-5, with 10 bases identical to TRBD1. The CDR3 has 15 residues. Looked up from germline, CDR1 is MNHNS and CDR2 is SASEGT. V was pared by 1 base and J by 7 bases, with 4 bases of the junction left unmatched. The CDR3 protein is CASSEGSTGGQPQHF. CDR3 nucleotides: TGTGCCAGCAGTGAAGGGTCGACAGGGGGCCAGCCCCAGCATTTT.

The table lists this clonotype with a few counts. The chain couples TRBV24-1 to TRBJ1-1; 9 bases agree with TRBD1. The germline gives CDR1 KGHDR, CDR2 SFDVKD. The CDR3 consists of 13 residues. V lost 4 bases and J lost 11; bases outside the gene matches: 7. Here the CDR3 DNA reads TGTGCCACCAGTGAAGGGACAGGGTTTATGGCTTTCTTT. Protein sequence: CATSEGTGFMAFF.

The V call is TRBV7-9, the J call TRBJ1-2, with D unresolved. V lost 5 bases and J lost 7, with 11 bases in between. The CDR3 covers 12 residues. Germline V gene data show CDR1 as SEHNR and CDR2 as FQNEAQ (reference sequence). CDR3 bases: TGTGCCAGCAGCCCGCCCTATGCTGGCTACACCTTC. Translated, it gives CASSPPYAGYTF.

The V gene is TRBV15, the J gene TRBJ2-3; 7 nucleotides match TRBD2. V trimming: 4 bases; J trimming: 4 bases; junction bases outside the gene matches: 14. The CDR3 is 17 residues long. The germline V gene encodes CDR1 LNHNV and CDR2 YYDKDF (reference sequence). The CDR3 DNA reads TGTGCCACCAGCATCTCTGCGGGGCTAGCGGCGGCAGATACGCAGTATTTT. Amino acid sequence: CATSISAGLAAADTQYF.

In DNA, the CDR3 is TGTGCCACCAGCAGAGACAGGGGCGGAGATACGCAGTATTTT. As protein: CATSRDRGGDTQYF. This chain joins TRBV15 and TRBJ2-3; D possibly corresponds to TRBD1 (6 bases). The CDR3 covers 14 residues. The V gene lost 0 bases and the J gene lost 5 bases, with 9 bases spanning the gap. The germline V gene has CDR1 LNHNV and CDR2 YYDKDF (reference sequence).